The 30 T cell receptor beta chains below come from one sample, sequenced in a study of cytomegalovirus exposure and HLA in healthy donors. The PCR contained 60 Vbeta and 13 Jbeta primers. The table came from immunoSEQ multiplex PCR; TCRdb's copy has only in-frame clones and leaves some out. In the table there are around 150,000 clones, over 80% of which are singletons. The sequenced sample consisted of PBMCs. These TCRs come from a young woman in good health and CMV-seronegative.

The rearrangement joins TRBV4-1 to TRBJ1-1, with D uncertain. Germline V gene sequence: CDR1 MGHRA, CDR2 YSYEKL. The CDR3 has 14 amino acids. Trimming left V 1 base short and J 7 bases short, with 13 bases between. CDR3 sequence reads: CASSQAVTAYEAFF. In DNA, the CDR3 is TGCGCCAGCAGCCAAGCGGTAACTGCCTATGAAGCTTTCTTT.

The chain combines TRBV2 with TRBJ1-2; 7 bases fit TRBD1. This CDR3 is 14 amino acids long. V shed 6 bases, J shed 6 bases, and the junction held 10 bases outside the gene matches. Germline CDR1 is SNHLY and CDR2 is FYNNEI. The CDR3 sequence is CASRRRQGPNGYTF. In DNA form, the CDR3 reads TGTGCCAGCAGAAGAAGACAGGGCCCTAATGGCTACACCTTC. Filled out from reference TRBV2 and TRBJ1-2, the complete variable domain reads EPEVTQTPSHQVTQMGQEVILRCVPISNHLYFYWYRQILGQKVEFLVSFYNNEISEKSEIFDDQFSVERPDGSNFTLKIRSTKLEDSAMYFCASRRRQGPNGYTFGSGTRLTVV.

V gene TRBV21-1 combines with J gene TRBJ1-4. TRBV21-1 represents a pseudogene. The CDR3 consists of 16 residues. This CDR3 reads CASSKEEGTSCEKLFF. The CDR3 DNA is TGTGCCAGCAGCAAAGAGGAGGGAACTTCTTGTGAAAAACTGTTTTTT.

The chain carries TRBV11-2 and TRBJ2-2, with 7 bases lining up with TRBD1. Trimming removed 5 bases from V and 6 bases from J; junction bases left unmatched: 12. The CDR3 extends over 16 amino acids. The germline gives CDR1 SGHAT, CDR2 FQNNGV. In DNA, the CDR3 is TGTGCCAGCAGCCCACACAAAACGACAGGGCCCGGGGAGCTGTTTTTT. Translated, it gives CASSPHKTTGPGELFF.

The chain combines TRBV2 with TRBJ1-1; maybe TRBD1 (5 bases). V shed 8 bases and J shed 4 bases, with 8 bases lying between them. Germline assignment: CDR1 SNHLY and CDR2 FYNNEI. The CDR3 has 11 amino acids. In DNA form, the CDR3 reads TGTGCCAGCTGGAGGGGCACTGAAGCTTTCTTT. Translation gives CASWRGTEAFF.

The chain recombines TRBV5-1 with TRBJ2-7; TRBD1 is a possible D gene (6 bases). Germline V gene lookup returns CDR1 SGHRS and CDR2 YFSETQ. This CDR3 spans 14 amino acids. The V end was cut by 3 bases, the J end by 2 bases, with 12 bases between. DNA of the CDR3: TGCGCCAGCAGCTCGTTTACAGGGACCTACGAGCAGTACTTC. This codes for CASSSFTGTYEQYF.

V gene TRBV4-1 combines with J gene TRBJ2-7; 8 bases fit TRBD1. The CDR3 covers 15 residues. Per the germline V gene, CDR1 is MGHRA and CDR2 is YSYEKL. The V gene end was trimmed by 2 bases and the J gene end by 3 bases; junction bases not matched to a gene: 6. The CDR3 spells CASSQYGQGIYEQYF. In DNA, the CDR3 is TGCGCCAGCAGCCAATACGGACAGGGAATCTACGAGCAGTACTTC.

The rearrangement joins TRBV5-5 to TRBJ1-1, with TRBD1 matching 7 bases. Trimming cost V 4 bases and J 5 bases; bases outside gene matches: 11. CDR1 SGHKS and CDR2 YYEKEE come from the germline V gene (reference sequence). CDR3 size: 15 residues. In DNA, the CDR3 is TGTGCCAGCAGCGAGAGGTCGGGCAGGGGGACTGAAGCTTTCTTT. Protein sequence: CASSERSGRGTEAFF.

V gene TRBV30 combines with J gene TRBJ1-3; D is unclear. Trimming left V 3 bases short and J 1 base short, with 13 bases between. The CDR3 length is 15 residues. Germline loops: CDR1 GTSNPN, CDR2 SVGIG (reference sequence). DNA for the CDR3: TGTGCCTGGAGATCACAGTCATTATCTGGAAACACCATATATTTT. This codes for CAWRSQSLSGNTIYF. The full variable domain, in which reference TRBV30 and TRBJ1-3 provide the parts outside the CDR3, is SQTIHQWPATLVQPVGSPLSLECTVEGTSNPNLYWYRQAAGRGLQLLFYSVGIGQISSEVPQNLSASRPQDRQFILSSKKLLLSDSGFYLCAWRSQSLSGNTIYFGEGSWLTVV.

The chain links TRBV21-1 to TRBJ1-2. TRBV21-1 is noted as a pseudogene. This CDR3 has 12 amino acids. The CDR3 here is CASRRDLYGYTF. The DNA for the CDR3 is TGTGCCAGCAGGAGGGATCTCTATGGCTACACCTTC.

The chain links TRBV19 to TRBJ2-1; D gene ambiguous. The CDR3 spans 15 residues. Trimming removed 6 bases from V and 0 bases from J, with 12 bases in between. Germline CDR1 is LNHDA and CDR2 is SQIVND (reference sequence). The CDR3 coding sequence is TGTGCCAGTAGCTCGGGTCCCAGCTCCTACAATGAGCAGTTCTTC. Its translation: CASSSGPSSYNEQFF.

J is TRBJ1-1 and V is TRBV2; D perhaps matches TRBD1 (6 bases). Looked up from germline, CDR1 is SNHLY and CDR2 is FYNNEI. This CDR3 spans 13 amino acids. Trimming removed 9 bases from V and 4 bases from J, with 15 bases in between. Here the CDR3 reads CASHRVFSTEAFF. The CDR3 bases are TGTGCCAGTCACAGGGTCTTTTCCACTGAAGCTTTCTTT.

This clone was detected only once. This rearrangement joins TRBV7-9 to TRBJ2-3; TRBD1 agrees at 7 bases. The CDR3 extends over 15 amino acids. V trimming: 5 bases; J trimming: 2 bases; junction bases outside the gene matches: 7. In germline, CDR1 is SEHNR, CDR2 FQNEAQ (reference sequence). The CDR3 nucleotides read TGTGCCAGCAGCGCCGGACAGGATTTCACAGATACGCAGTATTTT. Protein sequence: CASSAGQDFTDTQYF.

This chain links TRBV29-1 with TRBJ1-1; D not resolved. Germline V gene sequence: CDR1 SQVTM, CDR2 ANQGSEA. This CDR3 has 14 residues. Trimming pared 6 bases from V and 4 bases from J, leaving 18 bases between. CDR3 protein: CSVRSLPGGTEAFF. CDR3 nucleotides: TGCAGCGTCCGTTCTTTACCGGGAGGCACTGAAGCTTTCTTT.

The chain combines TRBV7-9 with TRBJ2-2; D unresolved. Trimming shortened V by 0 bases and J by 7 bases, and 3 bases separated the two germline ends. This CDR3 has 12 amino acids. From germline, CDR1 is SEHNR and CDR2 FQNEAQ (reference sequence). CDR3 DNA: TGTGCCAGCAGCTTAGCGAGCGGGGAGCTGTTTTTT. It translates to CASSLASGELFF.

This clone showed up just a few times. The chain recombines TRBV19 with TRBJ1-6, with D tentatively TRBD1 (6 bases). The germline V gene has CDR1 LNHDA and CDR2 SQIVND (reference sequence). The CDR3 totals 14 residues. V lost 3 bases and J 6 bases, leaving 9 bases between the germline ends. CDR3: CASSIGQPNSPLHF. The CDR3 region has the DNA TGTGCCAGTAGTATCGGACAGCCTAATTCACCCCTCCACTTT. Together with reference TRBV19 and TRBJ1-6, the CDR3 gives the full variable domain: DGGITQSPKYLFRKEGQNVTLSCEQNLNHDAMYWYRQDPGQGLRLIYYSQIVNDFQKGDIAEGYSVSREKKESFPLTVTSAQKNPTAFYLCASSIGQPNSPLHFGNGTRLTVT.

Concerning this clone: At one end the junction does not follow the germline gene, possibly because of a read error. The chain carries TRBV7-9 and TRBJ1-1; TRBD1 might be the D (5 bases). The CDR3 is 14 residues long. Germline values: CDR1 SEHNR, CDR2 FQNEAQ (reference sequence). CDR3 in amino acids: CSSSLGGGVTEAFF. The DNA for the CDR3 is TGTTCCAGCAGCTTAGGAGGAGGGGTTACTGAAGCTTTCTTT.

The rearrangement joins TRBV15 to TRBJ2-1; D unclear. The CDR3 extends over 13 amino acids. The V end was cut by 0 bases, the J end by 13 bases, with 13 bases between. CDR1 LNHNV and CDR2 YYDKDF come from the germline V gene (reference sequence). CDR3 sequence: CATSRDRSASQFF. In DNA, the CDR3 is TGTGCCACCAGCAGAGATCGGTCTGCAAGCCAGTTCTTC.

This clone has a single count. The J gene is TRBJ1-4, the V gene TRBV10-2, with TRBD1 identical over 7 bases. Germline lookup yields CDR1 WSHSY and CDR2 SAAADI. The CDR3 has 14 residues. J gave up 8 bases and V 3 bases, and 6 bases lay outside the gene matches. The CDR3 region has the DNA TGCGCCAGCAGTGATTCGGGGACAGCCGAAAAACTGTTTTTT. Translation gives CASSDSGTAEKLFF.

The chain uses TRBV30 and TRBJ2-7; 8 nucleotides line up with TRBD2. The CDR3 contains 14 residues. Germline trimming cut 7 bases from V and 4 bases from J; bases unmatched to any gene: 12. Germline V gene data show CDR1 as GTSNPN and CDR2 as SVGIG (reference sequence). CDR3 bases: TGTGCCTCCGAACGACGGGGGGGCATTTACGAGCAGTACTTC. Amino acids: CASERRGGIYEQYF.

As for this clone: The junction shows a germline mismatch at one end, possibly a read error. The chain carries TRBV5-1 and TRBJ2-5; 8 bases fit TRBD1. The CDR3 contains 13 residues. CDR1 is SGHRS and CDR2 is YFSETQ in the germline V gene. The CDR3 is CASSLGEGTGENF. DNA of the CDR3: TGCGCCAGCAGCTTGGGCGAGGGGACAGGTGAAAACTTC.

The chain carries TRBV5-1 and TRBJ1-2; D is unresolved. The CDR3 consists of 13 residues. Germline V gives CDR1 SGHRS, CDR2 YFSETQ. The V end lost 4 bases, the J end lost 8 bases, and 15 bases lay between the germline ends. The CDR3 loop reads CASSRDPEWGYTF. Here the CDR3 DNA reads TGCGCCAGCAGCCGAGATCCCGAGTGGGGCTACACCTTC.

The CDR3 DNA follows: TGTGCCAGCAGGGCCATGGACAGGGAGGCAAGTGGCTACACCTTC. Translating gives CASRAMDREASGYTF. This rearrangement joins TRBV6-5 to TRBJ1-2; TRBD1 aligns across 8 bases. CDR3 length: 15 residues. Trimming took 6 bases from V and 7 from J; bases not matched to a gene: 13. The germline gives CDR1 MNHEY, CDR2 SVGAGI.

This clone occurred once. The chain joins TRBV19 to TRBJ1-1; D unresolved. Germline V lookup: CDR1 LNHDA, CDR2 SQIVND (reference sequence). The CDR3 loop spans 15 amino acids. V was trimmed by 3 bases and J by 1 base, leaving 12 bases between them. The CDR3 nucleotides read TGTGCCAGTAGTATTCCACGGCGGTCGAACACTGAAGCTTTCTTT. Encoded protein: CASSIPRRSNTEAFF.

This sequence joins TRBV12-5 and TRBJ1-2; D may be TRBD1 (6 bases). CDR1 LGHNT and CDR2 FRNRAP come from the germline V gene. V was pared by 6 bases and J by 4 bases, with 15 bases between. This CDR3 region has 14 residues. The CDR3 sequence is CASGQTGISYGYTF. In nucleotides, the CDR3 is TGTGCTAGTGGACAAACAGGGATCTCCTATGGCTACACCTTC.

The CDR3 DNA reads as TGTGCCAGCAGTTACTCCAGGGACTATGGCTACACCTTC. Its protein product is CASSYSRDYGYTF. The chain couples TRBV6-6 to TRBJ1-2; maybe TRBD1 (5 bases). The CDR3 covers 13 residues. Per the germline V gene, CDR1 is MNHNY and CDR2 is SVGAGI (reference sequence). V was pared by 0 bases and J by 3 bases, with 5 bases between.

V is TRBV28 and J is TRBJ1-5; no clear D. The CDR3 runs to 13 residues. Germline V lookup: CDR1 MDHEN, CDR2 SYDVKM. V was shortened by 3 bases and J by 4 bases, with 7 bases between the two germline ends. CDR3 DNA sequence: TGTGCCAGCAGTTTCCAACTTAATCAGCCCCAGCATTTT. The encoded protein is CASSFQLNQPQHF.

The genes are TRBV19 and TRBJ2-1, with a weak D call TRBD1 (5 bases). This CDR3 contains 13 residues. Germline V gives CDR1 LNHDA, CDR2 SQIVND (reference sequence). V was shortened by 5 bases and J by 9 bases, with 14 bases between the two germline ends. The CDR3 DNA sequence: TGTGCCAGTAGTCACGTTACAGGAATTGAGCAGTTCTTC. Translated, it gives CASSHVTGIEQFF.

V usage is TRBV7-2 and J usage is TRBJ1-2; TRBD1 is a possible D gene (6 bases). The CDR3 covers 15 residues. Germline loops: CDR1 SGHTA, CDR2 FQGNSA. With 5 bases removed from V and 5 bases from J, the gap between germline ends came to 18 bases. CDR3 in amino acids: CASSPGVGSGYGYTF. The DNA for the CDR3 is TGTGCCAGCAGCCCAGGGGTGGGGTCGGGGTATGGCTACACCTTC. The full variable domain, completed using reference TRBV7-2 and TRBJ1-2, is GAGVSQSPSNKVTEKGKDVELRCDPISGHTALYWYRQSLGQGLEFLIYFQGNSAPDKSGLPSDRFSAERTGGSVSTLTIQRTQQEDSAVYLCASSPGVGSGYGYTFGSGTRLTVV.

CDR3 DNA sequence: TGTGCCATCAGTGAAGACACCCGATACGAGCAGTACTTC. It is translated as CAISEDTRYEQYF. V is TRBV10-3 and J is TRBJ2-7; D call uncertain. The V and J ends lost 3 bases and 4 bases respectively, with 10 bases between them. This CDR3 is 13 amino acids long. Per the germline V gene, CDR1 is ENHRY and CDR2 is SYGVKD.